These 3 T cell receptor beta chains were sequenced from one sample in a study of blood T cell repertoires in COVID-19. Profiled with immunoSEQ multiplex PCR; TCRdb holds only in-frame clones, not every one. This repertoire shows over 250,000 clones, approximately 90% found once; its top ten account for approximately 2%. The sample comprised PBMCs or T cells enriched from blood (not recorded which). These receptors all stem from an older woman in a cohort exposed to, infected with or recovered from COVID-19 (not recorded which).

The rearrangement joins TRBV5-1 to TRBJ1-1; 11 bases agree with TRBD1. The CDR3 sequence is 16 residues long. Germline CDR1 is SGHRS and CDR2 is YFSETQ. V was pared by 4 bases and J by 1 base, with 6 bases of the junction left unmatched. This CDR3 is CASSPDRGLGNTEAFF. CDR3 nucleotide sequence: TGCGCCAGCAGCCCGGACAGGGGGCTAGGGAACACTGAAGCTTTCTTT.

The CDR3 loop is CASSPGGQHSPLHF. Here the CDR3 DNA reads TGTGCCAGCAGCCCAGGGGGACAGCACTCACCCCTCCACTTT. The chain uses TRBV7-2 and TRBJ1-6; 7 bases agree with TRBD1. Germline CDR1 is SGHTA and CDR2 is FQGNSA. The CDR3 contains 14 residues. The V gene end was trimmed by 5 bases and the J gene end by 10 bases; junction bases not matched to a gene: 8. Drawing the rest from reference TRBV7-2 and TRBJ1-6, the complete variable domain is GAGVSQSPSNKVTEKGKDVELRCDPISGHTALYWYRQSLGQGLEFLIYFQGNSAPDKSGLPSDRFSAERTGGSVSTLTIQRTQQEDSAVYLCASSPGGQHSPLHFGNGTRLTVT.

The chain joins TRBV9 to TRBJ2-7; 7 nucleotides agree with TRBD2. The CDR3 runs to 15 residues. Looked up from germline, CDR1 is SGDLS and CDR2 is YYNGEE. V trimming: 1 base; J trimming: 2 bases; junction bases outside the gene matches: 6. The CDR3 DNA reads as TGTGCCAGCAGCGTATTTTCGGGGGGAACCTACGAGCAGTACTTC. Protein: CASSVFSGGTYEQYF.